These 27 T cell receptor beta chains share one sample of origin, sequenced in a study of cytomegalovirus exposure and HLA in healthy donors. This PCR relied on a set of 60 Vbeta primers and 13 Jbeta primers. Sequenced by immunoSEQ multiplex PCR; TCRdb stores in-frame clones only, minus some. The sample carries 150,000 to 200,000 clones, about 80% recorded once. The specimen sequenced was PBMCs. The source is a woman aged 40 to 50 in good health and CMV-seronegative.

The CDR3 here is CATSRPGGSYNEQFF. The CDR3 DNA is TGTGCCACCAGCCGTCCAGGGGGCTCCTACAATGAGCAGTTCTTC. The chain couples TRBV15 to TRBJ2-1; 7 nucleotides match TRBD1. V gave up 5 bases and J gave up 0 bases; unmatched junction bases: 4. The germline gives CDR1 LNHNV, CDR2 YYDKDF (reference sequence). CDR3 length: 15 residues.

In regard to this clone: The junction departs from the called germline gene at one end, perhaps through a read error. This chain links TRBV12-5 with TRBJ2-1; D gene uncertain. The germline CDR1 and CDR2 sequences are LGHNT and FRNRAP. The CDR3 totals 9 residues. The CDR3 DNA sequence: TGTGCTAGTGGTTTGTCAACTATCTTC. Its protein product is CASGLSTIF.

The V gene is TRBV4-3, the J gene TRBJ1-2; D is unresolved. V lost 1 base and J 0 bases, leaving 12 bases between the germline ends. Germline CDR1 is LGHNA and CDR2 is YSLEER. The length of the CDR3 is 16 residues. The CDR3 spells CASSQGGQASNYGYTF. CDR3 nucleotide sequence: TGCGCCAGCAGCCAAGGAGGGCAGGCTTCTAACTATGGCTACACCTTC.

This clone was recorded many times. The chain links TRBV5-6 to TRBJ1-1; 7 bases map to TRBD1. Trimming removed 4 bases from V and 0 bases from J; junction bases left unmatched: 18. This CDR3 comprises 19 residues. Germline CDR1 reads SGHDT; CDR2 reads YYEEEE. The CDR3 sequence: CASSDLLQGNINMNTEAFF. In DNA form, the CDR3 reads TGTGCCAGCAGCGACCTTCTACAGGGGAACATCAACATGAACACTGAAGCTTTCTTT. Filled out from reference TRBV5-6 and TRBJ1-1, the complete variable domain reads DAGVTQSPTHLIKTRGQQVTLRCSPKSGHDTVSWYQQALGQGPQFIFQYYEEEERQRGNFPDRFSGHQFPNYSSELNVNALLLGDSALYLCASSDLLQGNINMNTEAFFGQGTRLTVV.

This clone was seen more than once but under ten times. The rearrangement uses TRBV9 and TRBJ1-4; D possibly corresponds to TRBD1 (5 bases). V dropped 5 bases and J dropped 5 bases, with 16 bases sitting between them. Germline V CDR1 and CDR2: SGDLS, YYNGEE. The CDR3 is 15 amino acids. This CDR3 is CASSPLAGGNEKLFF. The CDR3 DNA is TGTGCCAGCAGTCCCCTCGCGGGGGGGAATGAAAAACTGTTTTTT.

V and J are TRBV10-3 and TRBJ2-1; 7 bases align to TRBD2. V shed 0 bases, J shed 3 bases, and the junction held 14 bases outside the gene matches. This CDR3 is built from 19 residues. Germline CDR1 and CDR2: ENHRY and SYGVKD. DNA of the CDR3: TGTGCCATCAGTGAGTCTCGGACCCCCGGGACTACAGTCTACAATGAGCAGTTCTTC. This encodes CAISESRTPGTTVYNEQFF.

This CDR3 reads CSAEYQETQYF. In nucleotides, the CDR3 is TGCAGTGCAGAGTACCAAGAGACCCAGTACTTC. This sequence joins TRBV20-1 and TRBJ2-5; no definite D call. Germline V gene lookup returns CDR1 DFQATT and CDR2 SNEGSKA (reference sequence). This CDR3 has 11 residues. With 6 bases removed from V and 0 bases from J, the gap between germline ends came to 5 bases.

The chain has TRBV2 and TRBJ2-1; 7 nucleotides agree with TRBD1. J gave up 4 bases and V 6 bases, and 6 bases lay outside the gene matches. Germline V gene lookup returns CDR1 SNHLY and CDR2 FYNNEI. The CDR3 length is 14 residues. The CDR3 loop is CASSWDSRYNEQFF. The CDR3 nucleotides are TGTGCCAGCAGCTGGGACAGCAGATACAATGAGCAGTTCTTC. Complete variable domain (other parts from reference TRBV2 and TRBJ2-1): EPEVTQTPSHQVTQMGQEVILRCVPISNHLYFYWYRQILGQKVEFLVSFYNNEISEKSEIFDDQFSVERPDGSNFTLKIRSTKLEDSAMYFCASSWDSRYNEQFFGPGTRLTVL.

The chain recombines TRBV14 with TRBJ1-4, with TRBD1 matching 10 bases. This CDR3 comprises 14 residues. The J segment lost 5 bases and the V segment lost 4 bases, leaving 1 base of the junction unmatched. Looked up from germline, CDR1 is SGHDN and CDR2 is FVKESK. In DNA, the CDR3 is TGTGCCAGCAGCCCGGGACAGGGGAATGAAAAACTGTTTTTT. Translating gives CASSPGQGNEKLFF.

This chain uses TRBV7-9 with TRBJ1-6; a possible D gene is TRBD1 (6 bases). The length of the CDR3 is 16 residues. Germline V gives CDR1 SEHNR, CDR2 FQNEAQ (reference sequence). Trimming took off 5 bases at V and 4 bases at J, with 15 bases between the two ends. The CDR3 here is CASSPPGQRYNSPLHF. The CDR3, as DNA: TGTGCCAGCAGCCCTCCAGGACAGCGATATAATTCACCCCTCCACTTT.

As DNA, the CDR3 is TGTGCCAGCCCTGGGGACAGGGGGCTGAACGAGCAGTACTTC. As protein: CASPGDRGLNEQYF. The genes are TRBV25-1 and TRBJ2-7; 12 bases map to TRBD1. The germline CDR1 and CDR2 sequences are MGHDK and SYGVNS. The CDR3 has 14 residues. V shed 8 bases and J 5 bases; nucleotides not matched to a gene: 7.

This clone has only a few counts. V gene TRBV7-2 combines with J gene TRBJ1-2; 7 positions match TRBD1. Per the germline V gene, CDR1 is SGHTA and CDR2 is FQGNSA. V lost 4 bases, J lost 8 bases, and 10 bases stayed unmatched. The CDR3 has 14 residues. The CDR3 reads CASSYAGQAKGYTF. CDR3 coding DNA: TGTGCCAGCAGCTATGCCGGACAGGCTAAGGGCTACACCTTC.

The chain has TRBV10-3 and TRBJ1-2, with D unresolved. CDR1 ENHRY and CDR2 SYGVKD come from the germline V gene. CDR3 size: 17 residues. V was clipped by 4 bases and J by 8 bases, with 26 bases between them. CDR3 bases: TGTGCCATCAGTGTATCTTATAGTCGGGTATCCTTCCAAGGCTACACCTTC. Its translation is CAISVSYSRVSFQGYTF.

This chain connects TRBV19 to TRBJ1-2, with 8 nucleotides matching TRBD1. V was pared by 5 bases and J by 6 bases, with 14 bases of the junction left unmatched. This CDR3 has 16 residues. Germline V gene data show CDR1 as LNHDA and CDR2 as SQIVND (reference sequence). The CDR3 sequence is CASSDTEQGVLNGYTF. CDR3 in DNA: TGTGCCAGTAGTGATACTGAACAGGGGGTGTTGAATGGCTACACCTTC. The variable domain in full, completed from reference TRBV19 and TRBJ1-2, reads DGGITQSPKYLFRKEGQNVTLSCEQNLNHDAMYWYRQDPGQGLRLIYYSQIVNDFQKGDIAEGYSVSREKKESFPLTVTSAQKNPTAFYLCASSDTEQGVLNGYTFGSGTRLTVV.

V usage is TRBV27 and J usage is TRBJ2-3; unclear D gene. V lost 2 bases to trimming and J lost 5 bases, with 11 bases between them. This CDR3 comprises 14 residues. The germline gives CDR1 MNHEY, CDR2 SMNVEV (reference sequence). CDR3 coding DNA: TGTGCCAGCAGTTTAACCCCCTACGGAGATACGCAGTATTTT. It translates to CASSLTPYGDTQYF.

The chain links TRBV5-4 to TRBJ1-1; 7 bases match TRBD1. There are 12 residues in the CDR3. Trimming removed 10 bases from V and 8 bases from J; junction bases left unmatched: 11. Germline CDR1 is SGHNT and CDR2 is YYREEE (reference sequence). CDR3 protein: CAEGARREEAFF. As DNA, the CDR3 is TGTGCCGAGGGGGCGCGACGCGAGGAAGCTTTCTTT.

This clone was observed a few times. The gene calls are TRBV7-2 and TRBJ2-1; 9 bases are shared with TRBD2. CDR3 size: 15 residues. From germline, CDR1 is SGHTA and CDR2 FQGNSA. V trimming: 3 bases; J trimming: 8 bases; junction bases outside the gene matches: 8. CDR3 nucleotides: TGTGCCAGCAGCTTGGTAGCGGGAGCTTGGGATGAGCAGTTCTTC. This sequence encodes CASSLVAGAWDEQFF.

DNA for the CDR3: TGTGCCAGCAGCCGGACAGGCTACAATGAGCAGTTCTTC. This codes for CASSRTGYNEQFF. The rearrangement uses TRBV6-1 and TRBJ2-1; 7 bases are a match to TRBD1. After removal of 6 bases from V and 3 bases from J, the junction contained 2 bases not matched to a gene. Germline-derived CDR1 and CDR2 are MNHNS and SASEGT. This CDR3 has 13 amino acids.

The chain links TRBV6-5 to TRBJ2-1; 12 bases fit TRBD2. The CDR3 is 15 residues long. Per the germline V gene, CDR1 is MNHEY and CDR2 is SVGAGI. V shed 6 bases, J shed 4 bases, and the junction held 4 bases outside the gene matches. CDR3 in amino acids: CASSPTSGRYNEQFF. The CDR3 nucleotides read TGTGCCAGCAGCCCTACTAGCGGGAGGTACAATGAGCAGTTCTTC.

This chain connects TRBV6-1 to TRBJ2-1; 10 bases are shared with TRBD2. Looked up from germline, CDR1 is MNHNS and CDR2 is SASEGT. J was trimmed by 4 bases and V by 1 base; bases with no gene match: 1. The CDR3 is made up of 15 amino acids. The DNA of the CDR3 is TGTGCCAGCAGTGAAGGGACTAGCGGATACAATGAGCAGTTCTTC. Translated: CASSEGTSGYNEQFF.

This clone occurred once. The chain couples TRBV19 to TRBJ1-5; possibly TRBD1 for D (5 bases). This CDR3 contains 16 residues. V was pared by 4 bases and J by 5 bases, with 18 bases between. CDR1 is LNHDA, CDR2 SQIVND, per germline (reference sequence). The DNA of the CDR3 is TGTGCCAGTAGTACGGGAAAGTGGGAGGGGCATCAGCCCCAGCATTTT. This translates into CASSTGKWEGHQPQHF. Supplemented by reference TRBV19 and TRBJ1-5, the full variable domain reads DGGITQSPKYLFRKEGQNVTLSCEQNLNHDAMYWYRQDPGQGLRLIYYSQIVNDFQKGDIAEGYSVSREKKESFPLTVTSAQKNPTAFYLCASSTGKWEGHQPQHFGDGTRLSIL.

The chain joins TRBV5-4 to TRBJ2-3, with TRBD2 identical over 7 bases. Germline V CDR1 and CDR2: SGHNT, YYREEE (reference sequence). Trimming at V came to 0 bases and at J to 3 bases, leaving 4 bases not matched to a gene. There are 15 residues in the CDR3. The CDR3 sequence: CASSLGGAGTDTQYF. In nucleotides, the CDR3 is TGTGCCAGCAGCTTGGGGGGAGCGGGGACAGATACGCAGTATTTT.

V is TRBV19 and J is TRBJ2-7; D might be TRBD1 (7 bases). CDR1 and CDR2 (germline): LNHDA, SQIVND (reference sequence). CDR3 size: 12 residues. V was clipped by 5 bases and J by 4 bases, with 9 bases between them. The CDR3 protein is CASSQGGYEQYF. The CDR3 nucleotides are TGTGCCAGTAGTCAGGGGGGATACGAGCAGTACTTC.

V gene TRBV14 combines with J gene TRBJ2-7; TRBD2 might be the D (5 bases). Trimming took off 4 bases at V and 0 bases at J, with 13 bases between the two ends. Germline values: CDR1 SGHDN, CDR2 FVKESK. This CDR3 is built from 15 residues. The CDR3 DNA follows: TGTGCCAGCAGCCGGCAGTTGGGGAGCTCCTACGAGCAGTACTTC. Translating it yields CASSRQLGSSYEQYF.

This chain joins TRBV5-1 and TRBJ2-7, with 9 positions matching TRBD1. Trimming cost V 0 bases and J 3 bases; bases outside gene matches: 10. The CDR3 contains 17 residues. Germline assignment: CDR1 SGHRS and CDR2 YFSETQ. The CDR3, as DNA: TGCGCCAGCAGCTTGGGACGGACGGGACAGGGCATCTACGAGCAGTACTTC. It is translated as CASSLGRTGQGIYEQYF.

A word on this clone: One junction end does not reproduce the germline sequence, and a read error may be involved. The V and J genes are TRBV30 and TRBJ2-3; TRBD2 agrees at 9 bases. The CDR3 covers 14 residues. Germline CDR1 is GTSNPN and CDR2 is SVGIG (reference sequence). CDR3 DNA: TGTGCCCGGAGAAAGCGGGAGGAGGCAGATACGCAGTATTTT. It translates to CARRKREEADTQYF. The full variable domain, completed using reference TRBV30 and TRBJ2-3, is SQTIHQWPATLVQPVGSPLSLECTVEGTSNPNLYWYRQAAGRGLQLLFYSVGIGQISSEVPQNLSASRPQDRQFILSSKKLLLSDSGFYLCARRKREEADTQYFGPGTRLTVL.

The genes are TRBV7-8 and TRBJ1-5; a weak D match, TRBD1 (6 bases). This CDR3 comprises 16 residues. Trimming stripped 0 bases from V and 5 bases from J, with 14 bases between. Germline CDR1 reads SGHVS; CDR2 reads FQNEAQ. This CDR3 is CASSLAAQGSYQPQHF. The CDR3 DNA follows: TGTGCCAGCAGCTTAGCGGCCCAGGGGTCTTATCAGCCCCAGCATTTT.